The sequence of this TCR beta chain was determined in a study of cytomegalovirus exposure and HLA in healthy donors. At the level of the study: An earlier analysis identified approximately 120 million unique TCR beta sequences in approximately 190 million T cells.

With 60 Vbeta and 13 Jbeta primers, the PCR was carried out. The table came from immunoSEQ multiplex PCR; TCRdb's copy has only in-frame clones and leaves some out. The sample yields approximately 130,000 clones, over 75% seen once. The germline V gene has CDR1 SGDLS and CDR2 YYNGEE. V lost 3 bases to trimming and J lost 1 base, with 7 bases between them. CDR3 size: 13 residues. Sequencing used PBMCs. This TCR came from a young woman in good health and CMV-seronegative. This chain links TRBV9 with TRBJ1-1; TRBD1 is a possible D gene (5 bases). CDR3 DNA sequence: TGTGCCAGCAGCGCGGACAAGAACACTGAAGCTTTCTTT. Translated: CASSADKNTEAFF. The full variable domain, its missing parts supplied by reference TRBV9 and TRBJ1-1, is DSGVTQTPKHLITATGQRVTLRCSPRSGDLSVYWYQQSLDQGLQFLIQYYNGEERAKGNILERFSAQQFPDLHSELNLSSLELGDSALYFCASSADKNTEAFFGQGTRLTVV.